This T cell receptor beta chain was retrieved from a study of patients and donors after allogeneic stem cell transplantation. Each CDR3 protein is one row after TCRdb ran MiXCR on the RT-PCR reads. Of approximately 430,000 distinct CDR3 sequences in the sample, 16% are singletons; the top ten hold 6.5% to 7.5%. At least ten counts were recorded for this clonotype. The CDR3 is 13 amino acids. Germline CDR1 reads MNHNS; CDR2 reads SASEGT. Trimming took 7 bases from V and 1 from J, leaving 10 bases between them. This clonotype was sampled from a human donor who was either an allogeneic HSCT recipient or a stem cell or donor lymphocyte infusion donor (not recorded which). It is not recorded whose cells these are; they may come from a transplant donor. The rearrangement joins TRBV6-1 to TRBJ1-1; D is uncertain. Material for sequencing was blood, either unsorted or a sorted T cell fraction (not recorded which). The CDR3 loop reads CASKPLENTEAFF. The DNA for the CDR3 is TGTGCCAGCAAACCCTTGGAGAACACTGAAGCTTTCTTT.